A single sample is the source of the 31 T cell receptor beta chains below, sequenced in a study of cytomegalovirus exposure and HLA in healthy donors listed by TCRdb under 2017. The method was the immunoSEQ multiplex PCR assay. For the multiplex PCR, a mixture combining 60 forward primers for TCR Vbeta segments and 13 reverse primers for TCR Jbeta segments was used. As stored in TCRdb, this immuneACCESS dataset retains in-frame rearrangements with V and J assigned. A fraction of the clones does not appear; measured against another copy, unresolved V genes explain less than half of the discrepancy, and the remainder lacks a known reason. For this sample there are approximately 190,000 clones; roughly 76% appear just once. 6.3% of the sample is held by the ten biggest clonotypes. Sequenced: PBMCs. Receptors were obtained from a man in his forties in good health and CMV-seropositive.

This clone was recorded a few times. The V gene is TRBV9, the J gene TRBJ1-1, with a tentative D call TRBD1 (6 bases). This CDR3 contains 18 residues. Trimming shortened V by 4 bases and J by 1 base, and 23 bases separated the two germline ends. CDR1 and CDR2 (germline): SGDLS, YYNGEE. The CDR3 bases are TGTGCCAGCAGCACGAGTAGGGAGGGGGTGGGCCGGAACACTGAAGCTTTCTTT. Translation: CASSTSREGVGRNTEAFF.

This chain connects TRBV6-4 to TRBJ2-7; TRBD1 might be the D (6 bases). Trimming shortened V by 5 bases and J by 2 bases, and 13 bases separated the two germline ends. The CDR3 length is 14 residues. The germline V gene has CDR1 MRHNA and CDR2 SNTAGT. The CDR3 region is CASSYGTLTYEQYF. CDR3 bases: TGTGCCAGCAGTTATGGGACACTCACCTACGAGCAGTACTTC.

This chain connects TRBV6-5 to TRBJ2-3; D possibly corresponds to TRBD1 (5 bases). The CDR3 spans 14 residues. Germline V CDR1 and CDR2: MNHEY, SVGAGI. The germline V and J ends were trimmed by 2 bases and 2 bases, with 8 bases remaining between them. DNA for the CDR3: TGTGCCAGCAGTTACGACAGTTACACAGATACGCAGTATTTT. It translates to CASSYDSYTDTQYF.

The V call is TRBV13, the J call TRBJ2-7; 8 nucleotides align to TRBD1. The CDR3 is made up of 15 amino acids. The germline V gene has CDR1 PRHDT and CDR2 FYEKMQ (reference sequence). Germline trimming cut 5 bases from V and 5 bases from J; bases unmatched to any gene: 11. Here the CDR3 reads CASSTDRGRGNEQYF. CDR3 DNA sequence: TGTGCCAGCAGCACAGACAGGGGCCGAGGGAACGAGCAGTACTTC.

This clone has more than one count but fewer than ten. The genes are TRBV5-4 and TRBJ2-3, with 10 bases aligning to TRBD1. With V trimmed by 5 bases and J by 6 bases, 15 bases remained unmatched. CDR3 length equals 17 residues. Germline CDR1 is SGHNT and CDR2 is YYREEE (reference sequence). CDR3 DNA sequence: TGTGCCAGCAGACCTACCGGGACAGGGGTTTCCTCGGATACGCAGTATTTT. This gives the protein CASRPTGTGVSSDTQYF.

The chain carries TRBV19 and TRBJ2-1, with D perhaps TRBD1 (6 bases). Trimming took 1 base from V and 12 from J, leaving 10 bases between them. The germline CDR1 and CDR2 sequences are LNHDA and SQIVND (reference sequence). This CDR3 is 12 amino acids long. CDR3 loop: CASSIGDTRQFF. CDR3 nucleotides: TGTGCCAGTAGTATAGGGGACACCCGGCAGTTCTTC.

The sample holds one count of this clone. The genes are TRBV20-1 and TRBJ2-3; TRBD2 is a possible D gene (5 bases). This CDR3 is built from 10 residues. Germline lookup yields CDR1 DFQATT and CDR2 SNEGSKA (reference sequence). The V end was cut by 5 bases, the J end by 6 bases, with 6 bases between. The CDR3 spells CSAQRDTQYF. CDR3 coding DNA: TGCAGTGCTCAGCGGGATACGCAGTATTTT.

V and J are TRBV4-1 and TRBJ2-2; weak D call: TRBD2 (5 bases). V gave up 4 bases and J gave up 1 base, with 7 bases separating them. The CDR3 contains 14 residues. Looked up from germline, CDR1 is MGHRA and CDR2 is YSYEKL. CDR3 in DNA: TGCGCCAGCAGCCCCGGGGAGAACACCGGGGAGCTGTTTTTT. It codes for CASSPGENTGELFF.

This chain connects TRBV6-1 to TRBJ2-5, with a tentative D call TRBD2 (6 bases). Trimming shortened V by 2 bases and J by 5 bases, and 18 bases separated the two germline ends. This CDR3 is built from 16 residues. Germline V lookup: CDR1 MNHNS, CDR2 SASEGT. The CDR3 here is CASSESRGLRGETQYF. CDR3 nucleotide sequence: TGTGCCAGCAGTGAAAGTAGGGGCCTCCGGGGGGAGACCCAGTACTTC.

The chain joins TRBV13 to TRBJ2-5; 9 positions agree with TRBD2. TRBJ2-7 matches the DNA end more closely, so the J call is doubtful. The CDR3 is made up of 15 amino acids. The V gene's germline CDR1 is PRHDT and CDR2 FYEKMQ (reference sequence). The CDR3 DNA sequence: TGTGCCAGCAGCGAAGCGGGGGGACCTCGGGACGAGCAGTACTTC. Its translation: CASSEAGGPRDEQYF.

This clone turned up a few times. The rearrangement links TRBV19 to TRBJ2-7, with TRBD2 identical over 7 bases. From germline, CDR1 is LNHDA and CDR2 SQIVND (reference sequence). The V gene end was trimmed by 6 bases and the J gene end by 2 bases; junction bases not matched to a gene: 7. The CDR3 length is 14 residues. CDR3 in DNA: TGTGCCAGTAGGGAGACTAGCCCGGCCTACGAGCAGTACTTC. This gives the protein CASRETSPAYEQYF.

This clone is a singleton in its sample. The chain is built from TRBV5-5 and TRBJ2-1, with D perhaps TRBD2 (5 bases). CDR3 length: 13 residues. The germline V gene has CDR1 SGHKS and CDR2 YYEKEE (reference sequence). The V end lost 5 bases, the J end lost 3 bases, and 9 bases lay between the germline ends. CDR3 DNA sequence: TGTGCCAGCAGGGAGGAGGTCTACAATGAGCAGTTCTTC. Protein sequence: CASREEVYNEQFF. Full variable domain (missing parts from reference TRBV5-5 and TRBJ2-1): DAGVTQSPTHLIKTRGQQVTLRCSPISGHKSVSWYQQVLGQGPQFIFQYYEKEERGRGNFPDRFSARQFPNYSSELNVNALLLGDSALYLCASREEVYNEQFFGPGTRLTVL.

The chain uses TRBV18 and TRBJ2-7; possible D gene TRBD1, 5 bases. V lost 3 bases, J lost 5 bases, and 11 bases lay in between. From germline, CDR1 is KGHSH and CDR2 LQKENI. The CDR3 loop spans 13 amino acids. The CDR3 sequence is CASSPYRTDEQYF. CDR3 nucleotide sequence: TGTGCCAGCTCACCTTACAGGACCGACGAGCAGTACTTC.

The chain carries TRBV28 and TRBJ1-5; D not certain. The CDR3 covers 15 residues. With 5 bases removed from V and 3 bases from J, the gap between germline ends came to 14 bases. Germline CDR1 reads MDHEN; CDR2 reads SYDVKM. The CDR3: CASSERRVTNQPQHF. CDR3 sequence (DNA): TGTGCCAGCAGTGAGCGACGGGTAACCAATCAGCCCCAGCATTTT.

As DNA, the CDR3 is TGTGCCAGCGAGGGACAGGGCATACCTCCTAGCAATCAGCCCCAGCATTTT. As protein: CASEGQGIPPSNQPQHF. The chain joins TRBV7-5 to TRBJ1-5; TRBD1, the table's D call, was not compared with the DNA. TRBV7-5 is an annotated pseudogene. This CDR3 is 17 amino acids long.

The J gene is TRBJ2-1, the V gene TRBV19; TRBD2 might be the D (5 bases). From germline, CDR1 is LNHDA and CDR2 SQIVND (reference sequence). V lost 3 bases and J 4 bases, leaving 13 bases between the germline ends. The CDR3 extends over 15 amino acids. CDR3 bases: TGTGCCAGTAGTATCTCCGGCGGGCCGTACAATGAGCAGTTCTTC. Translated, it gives CASSISGGPYNEQFF.

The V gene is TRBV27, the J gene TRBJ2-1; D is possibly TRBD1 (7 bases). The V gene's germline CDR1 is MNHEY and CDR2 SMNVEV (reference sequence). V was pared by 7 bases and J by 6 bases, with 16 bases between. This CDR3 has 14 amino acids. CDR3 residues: CASNPTGRRNEQFF. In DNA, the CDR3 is TGTGCCAGCAACCCGACAGGGAGGCGCAATGAGCAGTTCTTC.

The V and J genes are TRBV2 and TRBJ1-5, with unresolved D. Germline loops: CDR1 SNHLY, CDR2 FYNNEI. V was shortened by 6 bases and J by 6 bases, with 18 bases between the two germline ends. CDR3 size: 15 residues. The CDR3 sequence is CASSPELKRSQPQHF. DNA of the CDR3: TGTGCCAGCAGCCCAGAGCTGAAGCGGAGTCAGCCCCAGCATTTT.

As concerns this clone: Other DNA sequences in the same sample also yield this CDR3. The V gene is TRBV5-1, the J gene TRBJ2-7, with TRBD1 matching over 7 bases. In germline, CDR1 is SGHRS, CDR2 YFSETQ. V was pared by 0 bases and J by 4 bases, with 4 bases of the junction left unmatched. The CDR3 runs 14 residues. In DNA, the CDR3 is TGCGCCAGCAGCTTGGGGCAGGGGGTATACGAGCAGTACTTC. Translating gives CASSLGQGVYEQYF.

CDR3 sequence: CASSGGEDGPYNEQFF. The CDR3 nucleotides are TGTGCCAGCAGCGGGGGGGAGGACGGCCCCTACAATGAGCAGTTCTTC. This chain joins TRBV7-8 and TRBJ2-1; TRBD2 agrees at 7 bases. The ends lost 5 bases at V and 2 bases at J; junction bases unmatched: 9. The CDR3 spans 16 residues. The V gene's germline CDR1 is SGHVS and CDR2 FQNEAQ.

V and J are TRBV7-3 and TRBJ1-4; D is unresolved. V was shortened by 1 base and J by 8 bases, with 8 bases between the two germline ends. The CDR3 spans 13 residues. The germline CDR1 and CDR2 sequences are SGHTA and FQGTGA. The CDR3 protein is CASSLKRGEKLFF. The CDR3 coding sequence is TGTGCCAGCAGCTTAAAACGAGGAGAAAAACTGTTTTTT.

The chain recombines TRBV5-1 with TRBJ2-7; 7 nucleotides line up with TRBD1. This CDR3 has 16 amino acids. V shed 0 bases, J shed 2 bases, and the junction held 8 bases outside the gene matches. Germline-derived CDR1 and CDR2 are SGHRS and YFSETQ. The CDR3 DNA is TGCGCCAGCAGCTTGGCGGCCCTCGGGACAGCCTACGAGCAGTACTTC. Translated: CASSLAALGTAYEQYF.

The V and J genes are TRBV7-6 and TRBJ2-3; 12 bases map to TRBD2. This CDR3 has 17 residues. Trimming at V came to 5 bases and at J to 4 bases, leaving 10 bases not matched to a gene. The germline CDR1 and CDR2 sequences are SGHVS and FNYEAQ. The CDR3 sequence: CASSPEPTSGGADTQYF. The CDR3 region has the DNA TGTGCCAGCAGCCCTGAGCCGACTAGCGGGGGAGCAGATACGCAGTATTTT. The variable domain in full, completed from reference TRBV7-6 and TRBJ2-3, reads GAGVSQSPRYKVTKRGQDVALRCDPISGHVSLYWYRQALGQGPEFLTYFNYEAQQDKSGLPNDRFSAERPEGSISTLTIQRTEQRDSAMYRCASSPEPTSGGADTQYFGPGTRLTVL.

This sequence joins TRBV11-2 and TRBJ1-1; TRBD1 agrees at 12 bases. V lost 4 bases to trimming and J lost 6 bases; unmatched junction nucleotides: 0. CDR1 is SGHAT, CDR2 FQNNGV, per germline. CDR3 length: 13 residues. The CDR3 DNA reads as TGTGCCAGCAGCTGGGACAGGGGGCCTGAAGCTTTCTTT. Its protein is CASSWDRGPEAFF.

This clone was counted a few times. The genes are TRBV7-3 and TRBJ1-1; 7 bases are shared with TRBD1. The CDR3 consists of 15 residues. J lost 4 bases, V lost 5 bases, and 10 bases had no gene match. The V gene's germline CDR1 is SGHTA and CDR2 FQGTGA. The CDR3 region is CASSATGVQGTEAFF. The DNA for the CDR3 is TGTGCCAGCAGCGCAACAGGGGTTCAGGGCACTGAAGCTTTCTTT.

Here the CDR3 reads CASRRDRGRNTIYF. DNA for the CDR3: TGTGCCAGCAGGAGGGACAGGGGAAGAAACACCATATATTTT. V usage is TRBV9 and J usage is TRBJ1-3; 10 positions agree with TRBD1. The CDR3 has 14 residues. V lost 5 bases and J lost 5; bases outside the gene matches: 4. Germline CDR1 and CDR2: SGDLS and YYNGEE.

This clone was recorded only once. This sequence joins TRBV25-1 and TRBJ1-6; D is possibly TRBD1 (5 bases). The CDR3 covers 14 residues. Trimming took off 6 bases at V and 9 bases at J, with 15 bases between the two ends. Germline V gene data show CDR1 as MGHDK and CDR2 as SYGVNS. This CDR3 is CASRPGPRGSPLHF. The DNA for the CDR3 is TGTGCCAGCAGACCGGGACCGCGGGGTTCACCCCTCCACTTT.

CDR3 protein: CATLVTGYTF. The CDR3 DNA is TGTGCCACCCTAGTCACTGGCTACACCTTC. This chain links TRBV28 with TRBJ1-2; no firm D call. The CDR3 spans 10 residues. Trimming removed 10 bases at V and 7 bases at J, with 10 bases between. Germline V gives CDR1 MDHEN, CDR2 SYDVKM.

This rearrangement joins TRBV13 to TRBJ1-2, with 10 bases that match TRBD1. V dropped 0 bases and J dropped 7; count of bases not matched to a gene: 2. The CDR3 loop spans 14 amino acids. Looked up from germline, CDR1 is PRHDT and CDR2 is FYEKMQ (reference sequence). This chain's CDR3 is CASSLGTGGGGYTF. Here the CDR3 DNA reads TGTGCCAGCAGCTTAGGGACAGGGGGCGGTGGCTACACCTTC.

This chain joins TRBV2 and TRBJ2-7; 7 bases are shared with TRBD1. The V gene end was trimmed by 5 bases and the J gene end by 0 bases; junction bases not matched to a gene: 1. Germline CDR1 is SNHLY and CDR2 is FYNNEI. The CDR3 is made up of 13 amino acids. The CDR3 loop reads CASSWDSSYEQYF. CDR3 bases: TGTGCCAGCAGTTGGGACAGCTCCTACGAGCAGTACTTC.

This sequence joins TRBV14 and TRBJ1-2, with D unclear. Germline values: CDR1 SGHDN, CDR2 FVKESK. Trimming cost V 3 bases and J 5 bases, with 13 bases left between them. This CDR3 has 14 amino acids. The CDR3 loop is CASSHFPRGYGYTF. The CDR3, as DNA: TGTGCCAGCAGCCATTTCCCCCGGGGATATGGCTACACCTTC.